Detailed here is one T cell receptor beta chain. Its antigen is undetermined. The sample belongs to a study of T cell responses to AZD1222 COVID-19 vaccine. General study results and limits: The donor group comprised mostly white British people and more females; the analysis possibly underestimated clonal diversity. Spike-specific TCR breadth and depth were elevated following two AZD1222 doses. Repertoire sampling happened only post peak T cell response.

Germline V lookup: CDR1 SGHRS, CDR2 YFSETQ. With 3 bases clipped from V and 3 bases from J, the junction kept 10 bases outside the gene matches. The CDR3 runs to 16 residues. Measured with immunoSEQ multiplex PCR; TCRdb has only the in-frame clones, and not every one. The sample records about 140,000 clones, 90% being singletons. This TCR came from an adult in good health. The chain combines TRBV5-1 with TRBJ1-2; TRBD1 agrees at 8 bases. Here the sequenced sample was peripheral blood, taken on day 0 of AZD1222 vaccination. The CDR3 bases are TGCGCCAGCAGCTCTGGTCACAGGGGGTCTGACTATGGCTACACCTTC. This sequence encodes CASSSGHRGSDYGYTF.